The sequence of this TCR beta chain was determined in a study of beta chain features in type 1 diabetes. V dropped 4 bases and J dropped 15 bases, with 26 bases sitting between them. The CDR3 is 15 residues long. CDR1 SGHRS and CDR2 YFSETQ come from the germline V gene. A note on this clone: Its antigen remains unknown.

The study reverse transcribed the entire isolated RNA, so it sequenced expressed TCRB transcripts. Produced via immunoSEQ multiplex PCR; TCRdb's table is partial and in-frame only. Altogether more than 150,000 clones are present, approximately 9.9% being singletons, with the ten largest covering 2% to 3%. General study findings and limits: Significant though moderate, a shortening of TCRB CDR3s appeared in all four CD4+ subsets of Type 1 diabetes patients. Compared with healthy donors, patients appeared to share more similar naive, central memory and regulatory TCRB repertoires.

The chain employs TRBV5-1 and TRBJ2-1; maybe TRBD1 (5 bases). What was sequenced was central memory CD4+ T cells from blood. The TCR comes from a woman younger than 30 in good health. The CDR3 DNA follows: TGCGCCAGCAGCCCAATCGAGGACATCTCATCGGGTCCGTTCTTC. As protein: CASSPIEDISSGPFF.